This T cell receptor (beta chain) comes out of a study of cytomegalovirus exposure and HLA in healthy donors. 60 Vbeta and 13 Jbeta primers were used in PCR. Profiling relied on immunoSEQ multiplex PCR, and the TCRdb table lists in-frame clones only, not all of them. The table has about 87,000 clones, 79% seen once. This CDR3 has 15 residues. Per germline, CDR1 LNHNV and CDR2 YYDKDF (reference sequence). Losses at the gene ends were 3 bases for V and 4 bases for J; bases not matched to a gene: 5. V usage is TRBV15 and J usage is TRBJ1-3; TRBD1 matches at 8 bases. Sequenced material: PBMCs. This sequence was found in a woman in her thirties or forties in good health and CMV-seronegative. The CDR3 loop reads CATSRDRVKGNTIYF. In nucleotides, the CDR3 is TGTGCCACCAGCAGGGACAGGGTGAAAGGAAACACCATATATTTT.